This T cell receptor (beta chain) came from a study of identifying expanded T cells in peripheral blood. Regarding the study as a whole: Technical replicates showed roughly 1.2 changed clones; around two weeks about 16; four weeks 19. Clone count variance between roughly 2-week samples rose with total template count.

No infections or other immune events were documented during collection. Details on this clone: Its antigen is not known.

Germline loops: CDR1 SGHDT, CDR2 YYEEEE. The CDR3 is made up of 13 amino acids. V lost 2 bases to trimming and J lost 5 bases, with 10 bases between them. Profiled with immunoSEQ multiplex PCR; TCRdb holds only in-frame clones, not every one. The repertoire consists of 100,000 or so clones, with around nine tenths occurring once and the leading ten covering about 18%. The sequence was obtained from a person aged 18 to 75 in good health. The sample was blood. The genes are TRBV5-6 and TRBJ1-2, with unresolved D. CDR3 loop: CASSFLGEYGYTF. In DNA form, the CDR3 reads TGTGCCAGCAGCTTTTTGGGAGAGTATGGCTACACCTTC.